These 7 T cell receptor beta chains were all obtained from the same sample, sequenced in a study of blood T cell repertoires in COVID-19. Profiling relied on immunoSEQ multiplex PCR, and the TCRdb table lists in-frame clones only, not all of them. Among about 39,000 clones, around 83% were seen once, and the ten largest hold about 4.2%. Sequences were obtained from peripheral blood. These receptors came from a man between 60 and 75 years old with acute or convalescent COVID-19.

This clone has only a few counts. J is TRBJ2-7 and V is TRBV7-8, with a tentative D call TRBD2 (5 bases). The CDR3 is 13 residues long. V lost 7 bases and J lost 4, with 14 bases in between. Germline V gene data show CDR1 as SGHVS and CDR2 as FQNEAQ. CDR3 nucleotide sequence: TGTGCCAGCACACGAGGGCTAGGTTACGAGCAGTACTTC. Its protein product is CASTRGLGYEQYF.

The J gene is TRBJ1-2, the V gene TRBV28; perhaps TRBD1 as D (6 bases). Germline V gene lookup returns CDR1 MDHEN and CDR2 SYDVKM. The CDR3 covers 13 residues. V was pared by 6 bases and J by 3 bases, with 11 bases between. The CDR3 loop reads CASSLTGYYGYTF. The CDR3 DNA reads TGTGCCAGCAGCTTAACAGGGTACTATGGCTACACCTTC.

This clone came up once. The CDR3 DNA follows: TGTGCCAGTAGGGTCTTCGCAGGAACTTATAATTCACCCCTCCACTTT. Its translation: CASRVFAGTYNSPLHF. The rearrangement uses TRBV19 and TRBJ1-6; the D is unclear. Germline V gene sequence: CDR1 LNHDA, CDR2 SQIVND (reference sequence). The CDR3 loop spans 16 amino acids. Between the trimmed V and J ends, which lost 6 bases and 4 bases, there was a span of 16 bases. The full variable domain, rest sourced from reference TRBV19 and TRBJ1-6, is DGGITQSPKYLFRKEGQNVTLSCEQNLNHDAMYWYRQDPGQGLRLIYYSQIVNDFQKGDIAEGYSVSREKKESFPLTVTSAQKNPTAFYLCASRVFAGTYNSPLHFGNGTRLTVT.

V gene TRBV18 combines with J gene TRBJ1-1, with a possible D match to TRBD1 (6 bases). Deletions cut 5 bases from V and 2 bases from J, with 15 bases between. The CDR3 extends over 15 amino acids. Looked up from germline, CDR1 is KGHSH and CDR2 is LQKENI. In DNA, the CDR3 is TGTGCCAGCTCAGTTTTTCAGGGGAGCAACACTGAAGCTTTCTTT. It yields the protein CASSVFQGSNTEAFF.

V and J are TRBV12-3 or TRBV12-4 and TRBJ2-5, with 8 bases lining up with TRBD1. The CDR3 is 13 amino acids. J was trimmed by 7 bases and V by 8 bases; bases with no gene match: 9. CDR3: CASETGGLPTQYF. The CDR3 nucleotides read TGTGCCAGCGAAACAGGGGGTCTGCCGACCCAGTACTTC.

This chain links TRBV12-3 or TRBV12-4 with TRBJ2-1; no reliable D call. This CDR3 is built from 11 residues. Trimming removed 2 bases at V and 7 bases at J, with 3 bases between. The CDR3 DNA sequence: TGTGCCAGCAGTTTAACTAATGAGCAGTTCTTC. It specifies CASSLTNEQFF.

This chain joins TRBV30 and TRBJ2-3; TRBD1 matches at 10 bases. CDR1 and CDR2 from the germline V gene are GTSNPN and SVGIG (reference sequence). The CDR3 is 15 amino acids. Trimming at V came to 4 bases and at J to 4 bases, leaving 8 bases not matched to a gene. The CDR3 loop is CAWNRRTGGSDTQYF. Here the CDR3 DNA reads TGTGCCTGGAATCGGAGGACAGGGGGGTCAGATACGCAGTATTTT.